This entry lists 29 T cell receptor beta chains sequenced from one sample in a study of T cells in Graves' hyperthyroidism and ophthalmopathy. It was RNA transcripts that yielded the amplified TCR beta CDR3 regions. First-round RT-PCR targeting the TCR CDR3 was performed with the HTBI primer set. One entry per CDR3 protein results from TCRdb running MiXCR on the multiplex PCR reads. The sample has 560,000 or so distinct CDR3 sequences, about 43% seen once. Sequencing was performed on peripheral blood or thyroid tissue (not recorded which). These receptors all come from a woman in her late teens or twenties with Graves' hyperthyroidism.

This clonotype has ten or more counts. CDR3 protein: CSVQRQGGKTQYF. The CDR3 DNA reads TGCAGCGTCCAACGACAGGGTGGTAAGACCCAGTACTTC. The rearrangement uses TRBV29-1 and TRBJ2-5; 7 bases are shared with TRBD1. The V gene end was trimmed by 6 bases and the J gene end by 6 bases; junction bases not matched to a gene: 10. This CDR3 region has 13 residues. Looked up from germline, CDR1 is SQVTM and CDR2 is ANQGSEA.

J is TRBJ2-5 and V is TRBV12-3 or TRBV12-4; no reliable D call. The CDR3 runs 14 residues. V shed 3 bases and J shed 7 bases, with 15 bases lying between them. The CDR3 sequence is CASSLGRSFGTQYF. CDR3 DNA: TGTGCCAGCAGTTTGGGCAGGTCATTTGGGACCCAGTACTTC.

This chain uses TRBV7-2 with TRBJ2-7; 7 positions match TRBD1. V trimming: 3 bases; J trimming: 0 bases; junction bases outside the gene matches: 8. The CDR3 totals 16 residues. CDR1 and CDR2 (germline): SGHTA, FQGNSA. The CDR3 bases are TGTGCCAGCAGCTTTTACGGGACAGCAAACTCCTACGAGCAGTACTTC. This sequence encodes CASSFYGTANSYEQYF.

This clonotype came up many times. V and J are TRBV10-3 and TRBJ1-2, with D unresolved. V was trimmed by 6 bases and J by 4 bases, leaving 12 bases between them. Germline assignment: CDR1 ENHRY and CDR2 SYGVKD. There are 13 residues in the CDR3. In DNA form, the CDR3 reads TGTGCCATCAGGCCAGATGGAGGCTATGGCTACACCTTC. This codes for CAIRPDGGYGYTF.

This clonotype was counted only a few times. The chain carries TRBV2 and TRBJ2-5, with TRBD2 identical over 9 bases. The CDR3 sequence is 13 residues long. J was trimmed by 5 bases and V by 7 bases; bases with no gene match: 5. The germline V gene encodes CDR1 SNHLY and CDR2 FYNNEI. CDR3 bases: TGTGCCAGCACCCCAAGCGGGAGGGAGACCCAGTACTTC. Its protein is CASTPSGRETQYF.

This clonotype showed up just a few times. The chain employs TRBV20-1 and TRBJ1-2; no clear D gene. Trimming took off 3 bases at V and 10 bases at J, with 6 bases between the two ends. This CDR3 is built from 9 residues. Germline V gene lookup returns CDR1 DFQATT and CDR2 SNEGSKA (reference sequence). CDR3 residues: CSASVPYTF. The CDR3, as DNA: TGCAGTGCTAGTGTCCCCTACACCTTC.

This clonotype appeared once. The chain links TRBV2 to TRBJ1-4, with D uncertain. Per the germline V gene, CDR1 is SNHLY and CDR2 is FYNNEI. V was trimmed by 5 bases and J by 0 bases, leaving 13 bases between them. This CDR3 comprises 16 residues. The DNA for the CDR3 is TGTGCCAGCAGTCCGAGGACCTTTGCAACTAATGAAAAACTGTTTTTT. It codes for CASSPRTFATNEKLFF.

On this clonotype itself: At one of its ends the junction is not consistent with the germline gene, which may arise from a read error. The DNA of the CDR3 is TGTGCCACCAGTGAATACGGGACAGACGGCACCGGGGAGCTGTTTTTT. This codes for CATSEYGTDGTGELFF. The V gene is TRBV10-3, the J gene TRBJ2-2, with 7 bases matching TRBD1. The CDR3 has 16 amino acids. In germline, CDR1 is ENHRY, CDR2 SYGVKD.

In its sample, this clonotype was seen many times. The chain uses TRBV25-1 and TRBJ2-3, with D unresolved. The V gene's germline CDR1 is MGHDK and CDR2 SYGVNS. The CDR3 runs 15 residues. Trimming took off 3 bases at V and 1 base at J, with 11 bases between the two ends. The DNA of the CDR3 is TGTGCCAGCAGTGACTTTAGCCGACGCACAGATACGCAGTATTTT. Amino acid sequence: CASSDFSRRTDTQYF.

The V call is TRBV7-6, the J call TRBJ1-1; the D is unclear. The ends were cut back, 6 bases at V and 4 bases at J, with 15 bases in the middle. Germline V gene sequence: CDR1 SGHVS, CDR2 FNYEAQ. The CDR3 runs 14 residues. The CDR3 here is CASSYEGMGTEAFF. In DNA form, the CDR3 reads TGTGCCAGCAGTTACGAGGGAATGGGCACTGAAGCTTTCTTT.

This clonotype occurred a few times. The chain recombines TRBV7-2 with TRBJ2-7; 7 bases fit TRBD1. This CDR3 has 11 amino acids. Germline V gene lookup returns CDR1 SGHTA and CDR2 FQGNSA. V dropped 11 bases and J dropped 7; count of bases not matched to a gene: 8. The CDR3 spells CAWSRQGEQYF. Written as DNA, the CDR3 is TGTGCCTGGAGTCGACAGGGAGAGCAGTACTTC.

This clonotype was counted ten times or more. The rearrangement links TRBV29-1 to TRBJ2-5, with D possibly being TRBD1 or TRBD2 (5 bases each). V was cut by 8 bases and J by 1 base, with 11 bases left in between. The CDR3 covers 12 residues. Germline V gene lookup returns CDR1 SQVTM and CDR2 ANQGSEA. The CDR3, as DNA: TGCAGCTCCCGGGACCTCCAAGAGACCCAGTACTTC. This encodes CSSRDLQETQYF.

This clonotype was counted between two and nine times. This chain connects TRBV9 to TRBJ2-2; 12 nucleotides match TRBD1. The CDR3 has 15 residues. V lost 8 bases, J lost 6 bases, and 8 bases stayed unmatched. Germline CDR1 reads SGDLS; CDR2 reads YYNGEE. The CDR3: CASRGDRGRSGELFF. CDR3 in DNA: TGTGCCAGTAGGGGGGACAGGGGGCGATCCGGGGAGCTGTTTTTT.

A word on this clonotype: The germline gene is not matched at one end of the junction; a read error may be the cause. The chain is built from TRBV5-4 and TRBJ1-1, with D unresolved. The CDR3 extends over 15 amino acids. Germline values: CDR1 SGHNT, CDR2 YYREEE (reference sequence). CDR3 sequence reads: CASSQDVGVNTEAFF. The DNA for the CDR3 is TGCGCCAGCAGCCAAGATGTCGGAGTGAACACTGAAGCTTTCTTT.

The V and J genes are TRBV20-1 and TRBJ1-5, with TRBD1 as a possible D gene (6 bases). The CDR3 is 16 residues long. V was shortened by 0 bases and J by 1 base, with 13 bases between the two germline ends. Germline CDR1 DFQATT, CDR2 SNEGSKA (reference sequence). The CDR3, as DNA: TGCAGTGCTAGAGATGGGGGGCGGTTGAGCAATCAGCCCCAGCATTTT. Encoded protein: CSARDGGRLSNQPQHF.

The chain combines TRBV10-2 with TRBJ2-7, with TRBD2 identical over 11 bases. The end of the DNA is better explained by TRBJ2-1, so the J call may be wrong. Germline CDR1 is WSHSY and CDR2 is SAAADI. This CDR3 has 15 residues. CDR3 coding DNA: TGCGCCAGCAGTCGCACTAGCGGGAGTAGCGATGAGCAGTTCTTC. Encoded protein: CASSRTSGSSDEQFF.

The CDR3 sequence: CASSQEAGPRQYF. CDR3 bases: TGTGCCAGCAGCCAAGAAGCAGGGCCTAGGCAGTACTTC. The rearrangement joins TRBV7-2 to TRBJ2-7, with D perhaps TRBD1 (5 bases). CDR3 length: 13 amino acids. Germline CDR1 reads SGHTA; CDR2 reads FQGNSA. Trimming cost V 5 bases and J 9 bases, with 17 bases left between them.

The CDR3 DNA follows: TGTGCCAGCAGCTCGATAGCGGGAGGGCCGAAGACGCAGTATTTT. It yields the protein CASSSIAGGPKTQYF. The V and J genes are TRBV7-3 and TRBJ2-3; 11 nucleotides align to TRBD2. V shed 4 bases and J 9 bases; nucleotides not matched to a gene: 9. Looked up from germline, CDR1 is SGHTA and CDR2 is FQGTGA. The CDR3 consists of 15 residues.

In nucleotides, the CDR3 is TGCAGCGCCTCTATACATACCAGCGGGGAGCTGTTTTTT. This sequence encodes CSASIHTSGELFF. The rearrangement links TRBV29-1 to TRBJ2-2, with D unresolved. In germline, CDR1 is SQVTM, CDR2 ANQGSEA. V shed 7 bases and J shed 7 bases, with 16 bases lying between them. The CDR3 sequence is 13 residues long.

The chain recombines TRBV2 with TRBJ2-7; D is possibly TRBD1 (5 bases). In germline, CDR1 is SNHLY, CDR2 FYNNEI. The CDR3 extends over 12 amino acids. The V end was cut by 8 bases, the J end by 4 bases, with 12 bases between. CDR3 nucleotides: TGTGCCAGCGGGGCTACTGAATACGAGCAGTACTTC. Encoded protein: CASGATEYEQYF. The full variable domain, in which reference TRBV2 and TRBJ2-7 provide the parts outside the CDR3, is EPEVTQTPSHQVTQMGQEVILRCVPISNHLYFYWYRQILGQKVEFLVSFYNNEISEKSEIFDDQFSVERPDGSNFTLKIRSTKLEDSAMYFCASGATEYEQYFGPGTRLTVT.

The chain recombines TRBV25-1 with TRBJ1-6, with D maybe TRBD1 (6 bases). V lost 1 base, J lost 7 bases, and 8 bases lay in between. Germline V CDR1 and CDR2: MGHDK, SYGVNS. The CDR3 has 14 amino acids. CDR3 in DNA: TGTGCCAGCAGTGAATCCGGGGGCAATTCACCCCTCCACTTT. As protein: CASSESGGNSPLHF.

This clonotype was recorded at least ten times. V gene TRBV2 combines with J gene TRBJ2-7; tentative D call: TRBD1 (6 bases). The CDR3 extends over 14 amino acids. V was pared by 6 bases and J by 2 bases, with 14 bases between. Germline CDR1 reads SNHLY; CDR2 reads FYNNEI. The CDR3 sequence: CASRDRTAAYEQYF. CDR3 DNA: TGTGCCAGCAGGGACCGGACAGCAGCCTACGAGCAGTACTTC.

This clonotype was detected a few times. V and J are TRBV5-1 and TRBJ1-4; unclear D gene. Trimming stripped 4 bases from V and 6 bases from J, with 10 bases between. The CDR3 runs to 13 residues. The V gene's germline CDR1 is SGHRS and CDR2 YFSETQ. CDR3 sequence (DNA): TGCGCCAGCAGCCCATACCCAGATGAAAAACTGTTTTTT. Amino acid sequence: CASSPYPDEKLFF.

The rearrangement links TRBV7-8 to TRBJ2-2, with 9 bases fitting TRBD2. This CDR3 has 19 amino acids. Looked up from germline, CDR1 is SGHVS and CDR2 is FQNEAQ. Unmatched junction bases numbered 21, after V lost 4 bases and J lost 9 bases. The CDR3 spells CASSSPRQAGGPLTRELFF. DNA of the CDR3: TGTGCCAGCAGCTCACCCCGTCAGGCGGGAGGGCCGCTAACCAGGGAGCTGTTTTTT. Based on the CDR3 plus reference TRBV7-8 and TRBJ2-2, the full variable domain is GAGVSQSPRYKVAKRGQDVALRCDPISGHVSLFWYQQALGQGPEFLTYFQNEAQLDKSGLPSDRFFAERPEGSVSTLKIQRTQQEDSAVYLCASSSPRQAGGPLTRELFFGEGSRLTVL.

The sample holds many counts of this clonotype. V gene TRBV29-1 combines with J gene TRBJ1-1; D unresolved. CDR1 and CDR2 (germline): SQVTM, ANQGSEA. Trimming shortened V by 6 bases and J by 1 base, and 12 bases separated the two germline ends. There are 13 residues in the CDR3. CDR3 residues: CSVSRPGNTEAFF. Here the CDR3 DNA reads TGCAGCGTGAGCAGGCCGGGGAACACTGAAGCTTTCTTT.

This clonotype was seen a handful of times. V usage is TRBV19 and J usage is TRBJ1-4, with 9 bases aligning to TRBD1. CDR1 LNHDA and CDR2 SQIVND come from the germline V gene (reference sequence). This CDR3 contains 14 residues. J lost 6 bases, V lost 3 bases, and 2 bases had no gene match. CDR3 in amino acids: CASSMGTGYEKLFF. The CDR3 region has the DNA TGTGCCAGTAGTATGGGGACAGGGTATGAAAAACTGTTTTTT.

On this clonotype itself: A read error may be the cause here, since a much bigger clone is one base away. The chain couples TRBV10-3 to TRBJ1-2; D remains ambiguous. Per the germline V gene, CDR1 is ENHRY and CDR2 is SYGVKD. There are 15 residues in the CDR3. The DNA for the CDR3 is TGTGCCATCAGTGAGTTTTCCAGTAAGAACTATAGCTACACCTTC. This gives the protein CAISEFSSKNYSYTF.

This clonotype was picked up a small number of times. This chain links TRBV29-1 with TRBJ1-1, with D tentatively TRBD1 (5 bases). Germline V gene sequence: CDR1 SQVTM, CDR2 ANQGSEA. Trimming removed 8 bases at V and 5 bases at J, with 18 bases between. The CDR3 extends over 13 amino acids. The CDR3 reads CSLQGTSTTEAFF. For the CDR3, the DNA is TGCAGCTTACAAGGGACCTCAACGACTGAAGCTTTCTTT.

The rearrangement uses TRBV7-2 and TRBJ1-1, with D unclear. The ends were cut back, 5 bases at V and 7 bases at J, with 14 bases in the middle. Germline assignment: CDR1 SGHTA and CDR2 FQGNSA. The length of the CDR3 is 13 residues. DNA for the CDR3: TGTGCCAGCAGCCGCCAGGTCTCGGGTGAAGCTTTCTTT. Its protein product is CASSRQVSGEAFF.